These T cell receptor beta chains were read from a single sample in a study of blood T cell repertoires in COVID-19. Assay: immunoSEQ multiplex PCR; the TCRdb copy retains only in-frame clones and omits some. The profile shows around 400,000 clones, around 87% of them singletons. Material for sequencing was peripheral blood. These receptors originate from a woman aged 55 to 70 with COVID-19, enrolled during active disease. Each CDR3 is given with its conserved first and last residue. The D gene is left open where the match is weak. Only part of the rows carry a size: once, few, many, or a class if the clone is expanded.

clone size: NA
V gene: TRBV19
J gene: TRBJ1-1
D gene: TRBD1
CDR3 DNA: TGTGCCAGTAGACAGGGGATGAACACTGAAGCTTTCTTT
CDR3 protein: CASRQGMNTEAFF

clone size: NA
V gene: TRBV5-5
J gene: TRBJ2-1
D gene: NA
CDR3 DNA: TGTGCCAGCAGTACGACAGCTACCTCACTAAGCTCCTACAATGAGCAGTTCTTC
CDR3 protein: CASSTTATSLSSYNEQFF

clone size: once
V gene: TRBV28
J gene: TRBJ2-2
D gene: NA
CDR3 DNA: TGTGCCAGCAGTGCACAGGGAGGGGAGCTGTTTTTT
CDR3 protein: CASSAQGGELFF

clone size: once
V gene: TRBV29-1
J gene: TRBJ2-4
D gene: NA
CDR3 DNA: TGCAGCGTTGACTTGACGGGGTCCAAAAACATTCAGTACTTC
CDR3 protein: CSVDLTGSKNIQYF

clone size: NA
V gene: TRBV6-5
J gene: TRBJ2-2
D gene: TRBD1
CDR3 DNA: TGTGCCAGCAAGGGACAGGGGGGTTTTGGCGGGGAGCTGTTTTTT
CDR3 protein: CASKGQGGFGGELFF

clone size: once
V gene: TRBV10-1
J gene: TRBJ1-1
D gene: NA
CDR3 DNA: TGCGCCAGCAGTGAGTCCGGCAGGGGCTACACTGAAGCTTTCTTT
CDR3 protein: CASSESGRGYTEAFF

clone size: NA
V gene: TRBV24-1
J gene: TRBJ2-3
D gene: TRBD2
CDR3 DNA: TGTGCCACCAGTGATACCTTCACTAGCGGGACAGATACGCAGTATTTT
CDR3 protein: CATSDTFTSGTDTQYF

clone size: NA
V gene: TRBV7-9
J gene: TRBJ2-1
D gene: TRBD2
CDR3 DNA: TGTGCCAGCAGCTTAGGGAGTCGCGGGGGGCACAATGAGCAGTTCTTC
CDR3 protein: CASSLGSRGGHNEQFF

clone size: NA
V gene: TRBV5-4
J gene: TRBJ2-5
D gene: TRBD2
CDR3 DNA: TGTGCCAGCAGCTTGGCCGGGGGGAAGGAGACCCAGTACTTC
CDR3 protein: CASSLAGGKETQYF

clone size: NA
V gene: TRBV5-1
J gene: TRBJ1-2
D gene: NA
CDR3 DNA: TGCGCCAGCAGCTCCGGGACAAGAGTCAACTATGGCTACACCTTC
CDR3 protein: CASSSGTRVNYGYTF

clone size: NA
V gene: TRBV11-2
J gene: TRBJ1-3
D gene: TRBD1
CDR3 DNA: TGTGCCAGCAGCTCACTACAGGGGGCCCCCGGAAACACCATATATTTT
CDR3 protein: CASSSLQGAPGNTIYF

clone size: NA
V gene: TRBV9
J gene: TRBJ1-3
D gene: NA
CDR3 DNA: TGTGCCAGCAGCCCTGGAGGGGCTGGAAACACCATATATTTT
CDR3 protein: CASSPGGAGNTIYF

clone size: NA
V gene: TRBV3-1/TRBV3-2
J gene: TRBJ2-5
D gene: TRBD2
CDR3 DNA: TGTGCCAGCAGCCTAACCGGGGGGGGAGAACAAGAGACCCAGTACTTC
CDR3 protein: CASSLTGGGEQETQYF

clone size: NA
V gene: TRBV4-1
J gene: TRBJ1-1
D gene: NA
CDR3 DNA: TGCGCCAGCAGCCAAGAGCGGGGCCGGTGGGCTTTCTTT
CDR3 protein: CASSQERGRWAFF

clone size: NA
V gene: TRBV5-4
J gene: TRBJ2-1
D gene: TRBD2
CDR3 DNA: TGTGCCAGCAGGTCGGCAACTCAGGGAGGGACTGAGCAGTTCTTC
CDR3 protein: CASRSATQGGTEQFF

clone size: NA
V gene: TRBV28
J gene: TRBJ1-2
D gene: NA
CDR3 DNA: TGTGCCAGCAGCCGGCAATTTCGGACAGTCACCAATCATGGCTACACCTTC
CDR3 protein: CASSRQFRTVTNHGYTF

clone size: NA
V gene: TRBV15
J gene: TRBJ1-2
D gene: NA
CDR3 DNA: TGTGCCACCAGACCGGGACTGGACTATGGCTACACCTTC
CDR3 protein: CATRPGLDYGYTF

clone size: NA
V gene: TRBV7-3
J gene: TRBJ1-3
D gene: NA
CDR3 DNA: TGTGCCAGCAGCTTAAACACTAACCCTGGAAACACCATATATTTT
CDR3 protein: CASSLNTNPGNTIYF

clone size: NA
V gene: TRBV27
J gene: TRBJ1-2
D gene: TRBD1
CDR3 DNA: TGTGCCAGCAGTTTTAGAGGGGGCAAGGGCTACACCTTC
CDR3 protein: CASSFRGGKGYTF

clone size: NA
V gene: TRBV5-8
J gene: TRBJ1-2
D gene: NA
CDR3 DNA: TGTGCCAGCAGCTTGGTTGACAGGCTGTATGGCTACACCTTC
CDR3 protein: CASSLVDRLYGYTF

clone size: NA
V gene: TRBV6-5
J gene: TRBJ1-4
D gene: NA
CDR3 DNA: TGTGCCAGCAGTCCTGGACAAACTCGGAGTGAAAAACTGTTTTTT
CDR3 protein: CASSPGQTRSEKLFF

clone size: NA
V gene: TRBV11-2
J gene: TRBJ1-3
D gene: TRBD1
CDR3 DNA: TGTGCCAGCAGCTTGGGACAGTCTAGCTCTGGAAACACCATATATTTT
CDR3 protein: CASSLGQSSSGNTIYF

clone size: NA
V gene: TRBV4-2
J gene: TRBJ2-5
D gene: TRBD2
CDR3 DNA: TGTGCCAGCAGCCAGGGACTAGGGGAGACCCAGTACTTC
CDR3 protein: CASSQGLGETQYF

clone size: NA
V gene: TRBV10-3
J gene: TRBJ2-3
D gene: NA
CDR3 DNA: TGTGCCATCAGTGGGGGGGGCATTACGAGAGATACGCAGTATTTT
CDR3 protein: CAISGGGITRDTQYF

clone size: few
V gene: TRBV5-8
J gene: TRBJ1-5
D gene: NA
CDR3 DNA: TGTGCCAGCAGCTTCCAGGGTAGTAGCAATCAGCCCCAGCATTTT
CDR3 protein: CASSFQGSSNQPQHF

clone size: NA
V gene: TRBV5-1
J gene: TRBJ2-3
D gene: TRBD2
CDR3 DNA: TGCGCCAGCAGCCGGACTAGCGGGGGGTTAGATACGCAGTATTTT
CDR3 protein: CASSRTSGGLDTQYF

clone size: NA
V gene: TRBV7-9
J gene: TRBJ2-1
D gene: TRBD1
CDR3 DNA: TGTGCCAGCAGCTTAGCGGGGACAGGGGGGAATGAGCAGTTCTTC
CDR3 protein: CASSLAGTGGNEQFF

clone size: NA
V gene: TRBV5-6
J gene: TRBJ1-5
D gene: TRBD1
CDR3 DNA: TGTGCCAGCAGGTACAGGGGCGGCAATCAGCCCCAGCATTTT
CDR3 protein: CASRYRGGNQPQHF

clone size: NA
V gene: TRBV28
J gene: TRBJ1-5
D gene: NA
CDR3 DNA: TGTGCCAGCGGATACAGAGTCAATCAGCCCCAGCATTTT
CDR3 protein: CASGYRVNQPQHF

clone size: NA
V gene: TRBV5-4
J gene: TRBJ1-1
D gene: TRBD1
CDR3 DNA: TGTGCCAGCAGCTACCCCAGGGGGTTTAACACTGAAGCTTTCTTT
CDR3 protein: CASSYPRGFNTEAFF

clone size: NA
V gene: TRBV9
J gene: TRBJ1-6
D gene: TRBD1
CDR3 DNA: TGTGCCAGCAGCGCGGGACAGGCTAAGGGTAATTCACCCCTCCACTTT
CDR3 protein: CASSAGQAKGNSPLHF

clone size: NA
V gene: TRBV18
J gene: TRBJ1-6
D gene: TRBD1
CDR3 DNA: TGTGCCAGCTCACCACCCGGACAGGTTTTTTCACCCCTCCACTTT
CDR3 protein: CASSPPGQVFSPLHF

clone size: few
V gene: TRBV7-9
J gene: TRBJ2-3
D gene: NA
CDR3 DNA: TGTGCCAGCAGCTTAACAGGGACGGCAGATACGCAGTATTTT
CDR3 protein: CASSLTGTADTQYF

clone size: once
V gene: TRBV27
J gene: TRBJ2-1
D gene: TRBD2
CDR3 DNA: TGTGCCAGCAGGAAGCGGGGGACCTACAATGAGCAGTTCTTC
CDR3 protein: CASRKRGTYNEQFF

clone size: NA
V gene: TRBV30
J gene: TRBJ1-6
D gene: NA
CDR3 DNA: TGTGCCGCAGGCAGGGCTTATAATTCACCCCTCCACTTT
CDR3 protein: CAAGRAYNSPLHF

clone size: NA
V gene: TRBV5-4
J gene: TRBJ1-4
D gene: NA
CDR3 DNA: TGTGCCAGCAGCACCGGGACTGGGAGGAATGAAAAACTGTTTTTT
CDR3 protein: CASSTGTGRNEKLFF

clone size: NA
V gene: TRBV19
J gene: TRBJ2-3
D gene: TRBD2
CDR3 DNA: TGTGCCAGTATGTCGGCAGGGAGGGCAGATACGCAGTATTTT
CDR3 protein: CASMSAGRADTQYF

clone size: NA
V gene: TRBV18
J gene: TRBJ1-5
D gene: TRBD1
CDR3 DNA: TGTGCCAGCTCATCGAGAGAAGGGACAGTCAATCAGCCCCAGCATTTT
CDR3 protein: CASSSREGTVNQPQHF

clone size: NA
V gene: TRBV9
J gene: TRBJ1-6
D gene: NA
CDR3 DNA: TGTGCCAGCAGCAGTCGGGGGGATAATTCACCCCTCCACTTT
CDR3 protein: CASSSRGDNSPLHF

clone size: NA
V gene: TRBV7-9
J gene: TRBJ1-1
D gene: NA
CDR3 DNA: TGTGCCAGCAGCTTAAGGGGACTTGCTGAAGCTTTCTTT
CDR3 protein: CASSLRGLAEAFF

clone size: NA
V gene: TRBV18
J gene: TRBJ1-3
D gene: NA
CDR3 DNA: TGTGCCAGCTCACCAAGTAACAGCCGTTCTGGAAACACCATATATTTT
CDR3 protein: CASSPSNSRSGNTIYF

clone size: NA
V gene: TRBV2
J gene: TRBJ1-1
D gene: NA
CDR3 DNA: TGTGCCAGCAGTGCGGGCAGGGGATTGGGAAACACTGAAGCTTTCTTT
CDR3 protein: CASSAGRGLGNTEAFF

clone size: NA
V gene: TRBV19
J gene: TRBJ2-1
D gene: TRBD2
CDR3 DNA: TGTGCCAGTCAAGTCTTAGCGGGGGGGTCTGGGGAGCAGTTCTTC
CDR3 protein: CASQVLAGGSGEQFF

clone size: NA
V gene: TRBV3-1/TRBV3-2
J gene: TRBJ1-1
D gene: NA
CDR3 DNA: TGTGCCAGCAGCCGACAGGCCTTAGGGACTGAAGCTTTCTTT
CDR3 protein: CASSRQALGTEAFF

clone size: NA
V gene: TRBV19
J gene: TRBJ2-3
D gene: TRBD2
CDR3 DNA: TGTGCCAGTACTTCCAGGCCCAGCGGGGGGCGCACAGATACGCAGTATTTT
CDR3 protein: CASTSRPSGGRTDTQYF

clone size: NA
V gene: TRBV2
J gene: TRBJ1-4
D gene: NA
CDR3 DNA: TGTGCCAGCCAGAGGGCAGGGAGGGCAACTAATGAAAAACTGTTTTTT
CDR3 protein: CASQRAGRATNEKLFF

clone size: NA
V gene: TRBV6-1
J gene: TRBJ2-7
D gene: NA
CDR3 DNA: TGTGCCAGCAGTGCTAGGGGGGGACCCTCCTCCTACGAGCAGTACTTC
CDR3 protein: CASSARGGPSSYEQYF

clone size: NA
V gene: TRBV7-9
J gene: TRBJ2-5
D gene: NA
CDR3 DNA: TGTGCCAGCAGCAAAGCCGTGAGAGCACAAGAGACCCAGTACTTC
CDR3 protein: CASSKAVRAQETQYF

clone size: NA
V gene: TRBV14
J gene: TRBJ2-2
D gene: TRBD1
CDR3 DNA: TGTGCCAGCAGACCCAGGGGGCGATCCGGGGAGCTGTTTTTT
CDR3 protein: CASRPRGRSGELFF

clone size: NA
V gene: TRBV11-1
J gene: TRBJ2-7
D gene: TRBD2
CDR3 DNA: TGTGCCAGCAGCTGGGGCGGGAGTTACGAGCAGTACTTC
CDR3 protein: CASSWGGSYEQYF

clone size: once
V gene: TRBV4-1
J gene: TRBJ2-5
D gene: TRBD2
CDR3 DNA: TGCGCCAGCAGCCCAACGTTGCTAGCGGGGGGACGGCAAGAGACCCAGTACTTC
CDR3 protein: CASSPTLLAGGRQETQYF

clone size: NA
V gene: TRBV19
J gene: TRBJ2-7
D gene: NA
CDR3 DNA: TGTGCCAGTAGTATAGGGGGGGAGAGCTCCTACGAGCAGTACTTC
CDR3 protein: CASSIGGESSYEQYF

clone size: NA
V gene: TRBV24-1
J gene: TRBJ2-3
D gene: NA
CDR3 DNA: TGTGCCACCAGTGATTTGCGAGGCAGGGGAGAGCAGTATTTT
CDR3 protein: CATSDLRGRGEQYF

clone size: NA
V gene: TRBV7-2
J gene: TRBJ1-1
D gene: TRBD1
CDR3 DNA: TGTGCCAGCAGGTACGGACAGGGCGGGATAGCTGAAGCTTTCTTT
CDR3 protein: CASRYGQGGIAEAFF

clone size: NA
V gene: TRBV6-6
J gene: TRBJ2-7
D gene: TRBD1
CDR3 DNA: TGTGCCAGCACCTCTGGACAGGGCTCCTACGAGCAGTACTTC
CDR3 protein: CASTSGQGSYEQYF